The 30 T cell receptor beta chains in this list originate from one sample, sequenced in a study of CD8+ T cells in alopecia areata. Following extraction, RNA underwent reverse transcription to cDNA, which served as the sequencing template. The data were produced by immunoSEQ multiplex PCR, yet TCRdb's version contains in-frame clones alone and is incomplete. The sample lists about 130,000 clones, approximately 49% seen once, with under 20% in the top ten. Sequenced material: CD8+ T cells sorted from blood, taken at week 0. The source of these receptors is a human donor with alopecia areata.

The genes are TRBV7-2 and TRBJ2-5, with 7 bases matching TRBD2. The CDR3 runs 14 residues. J gave up 1 base and V 4 bases, and 3 bases lay outside the gene matches. From germline, CDR1 is SGHTA and CDR2 FQGNSA. CDR3 amino acids: CASSSLAIQETQYF. The DNA of the CDR3 is TGTGCCAGCAGCTCACTAGCGATCCAAGAGACCCAGTACTTC.

This clone was seen a handful of times. The J gene is TRBJ1-1, the V gene TRBV6-5; maybe TRBD1 (5 bases). The V end was cut by 4 bases, the J end by 4 bases, with 16 bases between. The germline gives CDR1 MNHEY, CDR2 SVGAGI. The CDR3 loop spans 15 amino acids. For the CDR3, the DNA is TGTGCCAGCAGTTTGGGGACGGACCCGAGCACTGAAGCTTTCTTT. The encoded protein is CASSLGTDPSTEAFF.

A few counts support this clone. The rearrangement uses TRBV27 and TRBJ2-2; 7 bases map to TRBD1. V shed 3 bases, J shed 4 bases, and the junction held 5 bases outside the gene matches. This CDR3 has 15 amino acids. Germline V gives CDR1 MNHEY, CDR2 SMNVEV (reference sequence). The DNA for the CDR3 is TGTGCCAGCAGTTTTGAGGGGGCGCCCACCGGGGAGCTGTTTTTT. It translates to CASSFEGAPTGELFF.

The chain recombines TRBV5-4 with TRBJ2-6, with TRBD1 matching 9 bases. V trimming: 0 bases; J trimming: 4 bases; junction bases outside the gene matches: 8. The CDR3 has 18 amino acids. Germline CDR1 is SGHNT and CDR2 is YYREEE (reference sequence). The CDR3 region is CASSLAKGQGTGANVLTF. Written as DNA, the CDR3 is TGTGCCAGCAGCTTGGCCAAAGGACAGGGGACAGGGGCCAACGTCCTGACTTTC.

This clone showed up just a few times. The J gene is TRBJ1-5, the V gene TRBV16; D might be TRBD1 (6 bases). Germline CDR1 and CDR2: KGHSY and FQNENV. Trimming took off 2 bases at V and 0 bases at J, with 11 bases between the two ends. The CDR3 is made up of 16 amino acids. The CDR3 sequence is CASSQNREISNQPQHF. The CDR3 nucleotides are TGTGCCAGCAGCCAAAACAGGGAGATTAGCAATCAGCCCCAGCATTTT.

The table lists this clone with a few counts. V gene TRBV7-2 combines with J gene TRBJ1-2; D ambiguous. CDR3 length equals 14 residues. V lost 1 base, J lost 5 bases, and 11 bases lay in between. Germline V CDR1 and CDR2: SGHTA, FQGNSA. CDR3 nucleotide sequence: TGTGCCAGCAGCTTAGACGCAGGAAGTTATGGCTACACCTTC. Its protein product is CASSLDAGSYGYTF.

This clone was seen a single time. The rearrangement links TRBV15 to TRBJ1-1; no clear D gene. Trimming cost V 2 bases and J 3 bases, with 10 bases left between them. This CDR3 is 14 amino acids long. The germline V gene encodes CDR1 LNHNV and CDR2 YYDKDF (reference sequence). CDR3 residues: CATSRPEGDTEAFF. The CDR3 nucleotides read TGTGCCACCAGCAGACCTGAGGGTGACACTGAAGCTTTCTTT.

Only one count was recorded for this clone. The CDR3 DNA reads as TGCAGCGTTGAAGGGGGGACAGGCGGGCAGTACTTC. This translates into CSVEGGTGGQYF. The rearrangement uses TRBV29-1 and TRBJ2-7; 8 bases align to TRBD1. Germline V lookup: CDR1 SQVTM, CDR2 ANQGSEA. The V and J ends lost 1 base and 9 bases, in that order; junction bases with no gene match: 5. The CDR3 is made up of 12 amino acids.

The chain links TRBV5-1 to TRBJ2-7; D remains ambiguous. Trimming left V 0 bases short and J 5 bases short, with 6 bases between. The CDR3 is 12 residues long. CDR1 is SGHRS, CDR2 YFSETQ, per germline. CDR3 sequence reads: CASSLARNEQYF. In DNA form, the CDR3 reads TGCGCCAGCAGCTTGGCCAGGAACGAGCAGTACTTC.

The V and J genes are TRBV15 and TRBJ1-2; a possible D gene is TRBD1 (6 bases). V lost 5 bases and J lost 1, with 14 bases in between. The CDR3 runs 15 residues. Germline V lookup: CDR1 LNHNV, CDR2 YYDKDF (reference sequence). The CDR3 DNA is TGTGCCACCAGCGCATCGGCGGACAGTAACTATGGCTACACCTTC. It yields the protein CATSASADSNYGYTF.

The chain couples TRBV30 to TRBJ2-7; D might be TRBD1 (5 bases). V was trimmed by 0 bases and J by 2 bases, leaving 17 bases between them. The CDR3 extends over 16 amino acids. The germline CDR1 and CDR2 sequences are GTSNPN and SVGIG (reference sequence). The CDR3 loop is CAWSVNQRYRTYEQYF. The CDR3 DNA reads as TGTGCCTGGAGTGTAAACCAAAGGTACAGGACCTACGAGCAGTACTTC.

The chain links TRBV27 to TRBJ1-1; no definite D call. The CDR3 contains 13 residues. CDR1 and CDR2 from the germline V gene are MNHEY and SMNVEV (reference sequence). The V end was cut by 3 bases, the J end by 6 bases, with 11 bases between. In DNA, the CDR3 is TGTGCCAGCAGTTTTACCTTGGGCGCTGAAGCTTTCTTT. Amino acids: CASSFTLGAEAFF.

The chain employs TRBV7-2 and TRBJ1-2; D may be TRBD1 (6 bases). CDR1 and CDR2 from the germline V gene are SGHTA and FQGNSA. V lost 8 bases, J lost 5 bases, and 18 bases lay in between. The CDR3 runs to 14 residues. CDR3 amino acids: CASSPVGGAYGYTF. The CDR3 DNA reads TGTGCCAGCTCCCCCGTCGGGGGCGCTTATGGCTACACCTTC.

The chain's CDR3 is CASSFQEGQETQYF. DNA for the CDR3: TGTGCCAGCAGTTTTCAGGAGGGCCAAGAGACCCAGTACTTC. The V call is TRBV6-5, the J call TRBJ2-5; maybe TRBD2 (6 bases). Trimming took off 4 bases at V and 1 base at J, with 10 bases between the two ends. The V gene's germline CDR1 is MNHEY and CDR2 SVGAGI. CDR3 size: 14 residues.

This chain uses TRBV25-1 with TRBJ1-4; D remains unclear. Germline lookup yields CDR1 MGHDK and CDR2 SYGVNS. CDR3 length equals 14 residues. Trimming pared 6 bases from V and 4 bases from J, leaving 12 bases between. The CDR3 loop reads CASSGHSYNEKLFF. DNA for the CDR3: TGTGCCAGCAGCGGGCACAGCTATAATGAAAAACTGTTTTTT.

This clone showed up just a few times. The rearrangement uses TRBV29-1 and TRBJ2-1, with D possibly being TRBD1 or TRBD2 (5 bases each). CDR1 and CDR2 from the germline V gene are SQVTM and ANQGSEA. There are 15 residues in the CDR3. Trimming cost V 7 bases and J 0 bases, with 16 bases left between them. CDR3 DNA sequence: TGCAGCGCCGTGGGGGAGTCGGGCTCCTACAATGAGCAGTTCTTC. Encoded protein: CSAVGESGSYNEQFF.

The genes are TRBV4-1 and TRBJ2-7; 9 nucleotides align to TRBD1. After removal of 6 bases from V and 3 bases from J, the junction contained 6 bases not matched to a gene. This CDR3 contains 14 residues. Germline V gives CDR1 MGHRA, CDR2 YSYEKL. The CDR3 bases are TGCGCCAGCAGTACGACAGGGGGAGTCTACGAGCAGTACTTC. Its translation is CASSTTGGVYEQYF.

This chain links TRBV27 with TRBJ1-5, with D hard to call. CDR1 is MNHEY and CDR2 is SMNVEV in the germline V gene (reference sequence). Between the trimmed V and J ends, which lost 5 bases and 0 bases, there was a span of 14 bases. This CDR3 has 16 amino acids. CDR3: CASSPIGSGSNQPQHF. The CDR3 region has the DNA TGTGCCAGCAGTCCCATCGGTTCGGGTAGCAATCAGCCCCAGCATTTT.

The J gene is TRBJ2-1, the V gene TRBV9, with D possibly matching TRBD1 (6 bases). CDR1 SGDLS and CDR2 YYNGEE come from the germline V gene. The CDR3 covers 16 residues. V lost 4 bases, J lost 2 bases, and 16 bases lay in between. DNA of the CDR3: TGTGCCAGCAGCCCCAGGGGACAATACCCCTACAATGAGCAGTTCTTC. It translates to CASSPRGQYPYNEQFF.

The J gene is TRBJ2-7, the V gene TRBV9; 8 bases line up with TRBD1. Germline CDR1 and CDR2: SGDLS and YYNGEE. V shed 4 bases and J 4 bases; nucleotides not matched to a gene: 13. This CDR3 region has 16 residues. This CDR3 is CASSPLGQGGGYEQYF. The CDR3 bases are TGTGCCAGCAGCCCCCTAGGACAGGGTGGAGGGTACGAGCAGTACTTC.

This chain links TRBV2 with TRBJ1-6; TRBD1 matches 7 bases. V shed 10 bases, J shed 6 bases, and the junction held 12 bases outside the gene matches. CDR1 is SNHLY and CDR2 is FYNNEI in the germline V gene. This CDR3 contains 15 residues. The CDR3 region has the DNA TGTGCCACCATCAGGGACAGATCCCTTAATTCACCCCTCCACTTT. Amino acid sequence: CATIRDRSLNSPLHF.

This clone was counted between two and nine times. This chain links TRBV27 with TRBJ2-5, with 10 nucleotides matching TRBD2. The germline V gene encodes CDR1 MNHEY and CDR2 SMNVEV (reference sequence). J was trimmed by 5 bases and V by 3 bases; bases with no gene match: 6. This CDR3 is 15 amino acids long. CDR3 protein: CASSLSGGALETQYF. Here the CDR3 DNA reads TGTGCCAGCAGTTTGAGCGGGGGGGCGCTTGAGACCCAGTACTTC.

A few counts support this clone. The CDR3 is CASGGPNQPQHF. CDR3 bases: TGTGCCAGCGGGGGTCCCAATCAGCCCCAGCATTTT. The chain has TRBV9 and TRBJ1-5; D might be TRBD1 (5 bases). Germline V gene data show CDR1 as SGDLS and CDR2 as YYNGEE. Trimming took off 7 bases at V and 3 bases at J, with 8 bases between the two ends. The CDR3 consists of 12 residues.

The chain recombines TRBV7-2 with TRBJ1-5; D gene uncertain. Trimming shortened V by 0 bases and J by 0 bases, and 9 bases separated the two germline ends. There are 16 residues in the CDR3. The V gene's germline CDR1 is SGHTA and CDR2 FQGNSA. CDR3 sequence (DNA): TGTGCCAGCAGCTTAGCTGAACCTTATAGCAATCAGCCCCAGCATTTT. Translation: CASSLAEPYSNQPQHF. Filled out from reference TRBV7-2 and TRBJ1-5, the complete variable domain reads GAGVSQSPSNKVTEKGKDVELRCDPISGHTALYWYRQSLGQGLEFLIYFQGNSAPDKSGLPSDRFSAERTGGSVSTLTIQRTQQEDSAVYLCASSLAEPYSNQPQHFGDGTRLSIL.

The chain has TRBV6-6 and TRBJ2-7; no definite D call. Trimming removed 0 bases at V and 4 bases at J, with 7 bases between. This CDR3 comprises 13 residues. Looked up from germline, CDR1 is MNHNY and CDR2 is SVGAGI (reference sequence). The CDR3 nucleotides read TGTGCCAGCAGTTACTCGGGGTCTTACGAGCAGTACTTC. This gives the protein CASSYSGSYEQYF.

V gene TRBV6-5 combines with J gene TRBJ2-7, with TRBD2 identical over 8 bases. The CDR3 runs 15 residues. J lost 3 bases, V lost 6 bases, and 10 bases had no gene match. The germline CDR1 and CDR2 sequences are MNHEY and SVGAGI. The CDR3 protein is CASSPVAGPVYEQYF. The CDR3 DNA reads TGTGCCAGCAGCCCGGTAGCGGGGCCCGTCTACGAGCAGTACTTC.

J is TRBJ2-5 and V is TRBV27, with 7 nucleotides matching TRBD2. The length of the CDR3 is 14 residues. With V trimmed by 2 bases and J by 5 bases, 5 bases remained unmatched. Germline V lookup: CDR1 MNHEY, CDR2 SMNVEV (reference sequence). CDR3 DNA sequence: TGTGCCAGCAGTTTAGAGGGAGGGCGGGAGACCCAGTACTTC. Translating gives CASSLEGGRETQYF.

This sequence joins TRBV29-1 and TRBJ2-2; 8 bases align to TRBD2. This CDR3 is 14 amino acids long. Germline V CDR1 and CDR2: SQVTM, ANQGSEA. After removal of 4 bases from V and 4 bases from J, the junction contained 5 bases not matched to a gene. The CDR3, as DNA: TGCAGCGTTGTGGCGGGGGGCCCCACCGGGGAGCTGTTTTTT. Encoded protein: CSVVAGGPTGELFF.

This clone showed up just a few times. The CDR3 bases are TGCGCCAGCAGCTTGGGGGTCGAGGAGCAGTTCTTC. The encoded protein is CASSLGVEEQFF. This chain uses TRBV5-1 with TRBJ2-1; D uncertain. The CDR3 totals 12 residues. Germline assignment: CDR1 SGHRS and CDR2 YFSETQ. Trimming took off 0 bases at V and 10 bases at J, with 8 bases between the two ends.

There are a few counts of this clone. The rearrangement uses TRBV29-1 and TRBJ1-3; D gene unclear. V lost 7 bases to trimming and J lost 6 bases, with 10 bases between them. Germline CDR1 SQVTM, CDR2 ANQGSEA. CDR3 length: 11 amino acids. CDR3 in amino acids: CSAEDVNTIYF. CDR3 bases: TGCAGCGCAGAGGACGTAAACACCATATATTTT.